The present T cell receptor (delta chain) was sequenced within a study of Vδ1+ human thymocytes. Study-level results: Thymic TRG and TRD repertoires appeared highly polyclonal. Unlike peripheral blood Vdelta1+ controls, thymic delta-chain sequences included about 20% Vdelta2 and few Vdelta3. Unexpected Vdelta2 sequences could cause misinterpretation of bulk repertoire data.

Alphabeta T cells were depleted, then CD3+ Vdelta1+ Vdelta2- thymocytes were FACS-sorted. With V trimmed by 2 bases and J by 0 bases, 29 bases remained unmatched. This CDR3 spans 24 amino acids. In germline, CDR1 is TSWWSYY, CDR2 QGS. The template was reverse-transcribed extracted RNA. Multiplex PCR used pooled V-gene forward primers and a constant-region reverse primer to amplify CDR3s. TCRdb reanalyzed the multiplex PCR reads using CATT. The table includes about 25,000 delta-chain clones, under 8% detected once. About this clone: Its antigen remains unidentified.

The chain carries TRDV1 and TRDJ1, with TRDD3 matching over 8 bases. The sequencing sample was made of Vdelta1+ gamma-delta thymocytes from the thymus. Subset specified: FACS-sorted CD3+ TCRalphabeta- TCRVdelta1+ TCRVdelta2- thymocytes. The TCR was taken from a girl less than two years old who had congenital heart surgery. Written as DNA, the CDR3 is TGTGCTCTTGGGGAAAAAACTTCCTCTACCCTTCTCCGTACTGGGGGTTACCACACCGATAAACTCATCTTT. This codes for CALGEKTSSTLLRTGGYHTDKLIF.